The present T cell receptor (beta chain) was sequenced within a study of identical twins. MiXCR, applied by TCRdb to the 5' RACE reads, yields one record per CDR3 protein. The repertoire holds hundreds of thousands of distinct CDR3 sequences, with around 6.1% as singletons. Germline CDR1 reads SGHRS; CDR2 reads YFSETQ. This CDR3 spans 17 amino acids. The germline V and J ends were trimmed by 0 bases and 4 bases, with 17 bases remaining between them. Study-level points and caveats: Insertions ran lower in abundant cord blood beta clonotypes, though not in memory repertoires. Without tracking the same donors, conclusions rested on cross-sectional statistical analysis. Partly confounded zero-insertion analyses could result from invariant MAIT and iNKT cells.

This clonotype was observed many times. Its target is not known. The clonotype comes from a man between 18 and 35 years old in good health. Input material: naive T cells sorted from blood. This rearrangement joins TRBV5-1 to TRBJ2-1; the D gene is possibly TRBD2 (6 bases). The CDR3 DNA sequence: TGCGCCAGCAGCTTGGTTGTTGGGGGGTTGGAGTACAATGAGCAGTTCTTC. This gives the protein CASSLVVGGLEYNEQFF.